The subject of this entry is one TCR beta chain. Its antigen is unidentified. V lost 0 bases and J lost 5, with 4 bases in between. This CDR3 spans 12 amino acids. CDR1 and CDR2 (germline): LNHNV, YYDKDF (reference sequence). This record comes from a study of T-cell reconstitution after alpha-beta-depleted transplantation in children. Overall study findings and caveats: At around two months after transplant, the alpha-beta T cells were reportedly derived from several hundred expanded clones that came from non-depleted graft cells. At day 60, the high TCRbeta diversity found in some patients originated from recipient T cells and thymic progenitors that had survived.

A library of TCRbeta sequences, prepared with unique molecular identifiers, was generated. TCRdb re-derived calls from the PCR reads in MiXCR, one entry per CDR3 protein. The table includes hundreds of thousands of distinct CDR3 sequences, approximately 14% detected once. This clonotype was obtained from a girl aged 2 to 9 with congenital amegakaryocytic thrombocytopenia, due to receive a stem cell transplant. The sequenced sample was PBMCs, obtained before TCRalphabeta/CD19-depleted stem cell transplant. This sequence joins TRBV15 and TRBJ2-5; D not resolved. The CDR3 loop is CATSRDGETQYF. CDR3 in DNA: TGTGCCACCAGCAGAGATGGGGAGACCCAGTACTTC. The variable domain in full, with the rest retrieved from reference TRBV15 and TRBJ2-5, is DAMVIQNPRYQVTQFGKPVTLSCSQTLNHNVMYWYQQKSSQAPKLLFHYYDKDFNNEADTPDNFQSRRPNTSFCFLDIRSPGLGDTAMYLCATSRDGETQYFGPGTRLLVL.